Presented here are 16 T cell receptor beta chains from one specimen sequenced in a study of T cells in Graves' hyperthyroidism and ophthalmopathy. The investigators amplified TCR beta CDR3 regions from RNA transcripts. When the TCR CDR3 underwent first-round RT-PCR, the HTBI primer set was used. MiXCR was run by TCRdb on the multiplex PCR reads, yielding one entry per CDR3 protein. This sample has about 640,000 distinct CDR3 sequences; more than 20% occur once, and the top ten carry roughly a third. The sequenced sample consisted of blood. Receptors were obtained from a man aged 25-45 years with Graves' ophthalmopathy.

This clonotype was detected many times. V is TRBV11-3 and J is TRBJ2-1; 8 bases line up with TRBD1. Germline CDR1 SGHNT, CDR2 YENEEA. This CDR3 is built from 15 residues. The V segment lost 4 bases and the J segment 4 bases; nucleotides outside the gene matches: 6. The chain's CDR3 is CASSSGGLSYNEQFF. The DNA of the CDR3 is TGTGCCAGCAGCTCAGGGGGCCTTTCTTACAATGAGCAGTTCTTC.

The rearrangement joins TRBV6-1 to TRBJ2-7; 8 bases line up with TRBD1. Germline values: CDR1 MNHNS, CDR2 SASEGT. The CDR3 is 15 residues long. J was trimmed by 9 bases and V by 3 bases; bases with no gene match: 13. The CDR3 loop reads CASSEVQGASLRQYF. The CDR3 DNA reads as TGTGCCAGCAGTGAGGTCCAGGGGGCGAGTTTAAGGCAGTACTTC.

This clonotype was detected ten times or more. V is TRBV12-3 or TRBV12-4 and J is TRBJ1-2; tentatively, D is TRBD1 (5 bases). The CDR3 consists of 13 residues. Trimming shortened V by 3 bases and J by 9 bases, and 14 bases separated the two germline ends. CDR3 coding DNA: TGTGCCAGCAGTTTCGGGGACCACATGAGCTACACCTTC. Translated: CASSFGDHMSYTF.

This clonotype was observed many times. The gene calls are TRBV5-1 and TRBJ1-2; 8 bases are a match to TRBD1. The CDR3 totals 15 residues. V was clipped by 1 base and J by 4 bases; unmatched bases: 6. The germline V gene encodes CDR1 SGHRS and CDR2 YFSETQ. The CDR3 sequence: CASSLSGQASYGYTF. The CDR3 coding sequence is TGCGCCAGCAGCTTGTCGGGACAGGCCTCCTATGGCTACACCTTC.

The chain carries TRBV6-2 or TRBV6-3 and TRBJ2-1, with D perhaps TRBD2 (6 bases). There are 16 residues in the CDR3. V lost 2 bases and J 0 bases, leaving 11 bases between the germline ends. CDR1 MNHEY and CDR2 SVGEGT come from the germline V gene. In nucleotides, the CDR3 is TGTGCCAGCAGTTACGTGGCGGGAAGCTCCTACAATGAGCAGTTCTTC. Its translation is CASSYVAGSSYNEQFF.

This clonotype was found many times. The chain recombines TRBV28 with TRBJ1-1; maybe TRBD1 (6 bases). Germline assignment: CDR1 MDHEN and CDR2 SYDVKM. Trimming left V 3 bases short and J 5 bases short, with 16 bases between. This CDR3 contains 15 residues. In DNA form, the CDR3 reads TGTGCCAGCAGTTTTGTTGGGGGGGGCAAAACTGAAGCTTTCTTT. Translated: CASSFVGGGKTEAFF.

This clonotype was observed many times. Mismatch with germline at one junction end may stem from a read error. The V call is TRBV5-1, the J call TRBJ2-7; D gene ambiguous. This CDR3 is 15 amino acids long. The V gene's germline CDR1 is SGHRS and CDR2 YFSETQ. CDR3 loop: CASSFRADTSHEQYF. In DNA, the CDR3 is TGCGCCAGCAGCTTTCGGGCAGACACCTCCCACGAGCAGTACTTC.

This clonotype was counted many times. The chain recombines TRBV3-1 with TRBJ2-2; D gene ambiguous. The CDR3 loop spans 11 amino acids. V shed 4 bases and J shed 6 bases, with 3 bases lying between them. Germline V lookup: CDR1 LGHDT, CDR2 YNNKEL (reference sequence). The CDR3 spells CASSRSGELFF. The CDR3, as DNA: TGTGCCAGCAGCCGTTCCGGGGAGCTGTTTTTT.

Details on this clonotype: One base away lies a much larger clone, so this may be a sequencing read error. CDR3 in amino acids: CASSYTSSTDTQYF. In nucleotides, the CDR3 is TGTGCCAGCAGTTACACTTCTAGCACAGATACGCAGTATTTT. The chain employs TRBV6-5 and TRBJ2-3, with no clear D. The CDR3 length is 14 residues. Germline CDR1 MNHEY, CDR2 SVGAGI. V was clipped by 2 bases and J by 0 bases, with 6 bases between them.

At least ten counts were recorded for this clonotype. The chain combines TRBV3-1 with TRBJ2-1, with D perhaps TRBD2 (6 bases). The V end lost 1 base, the J end lost 3 bases, and 10 bases lay between the germline ends. The CDR3 spans 15 residues. Germline V gene data show CDR1 as LGHDT and CDR2 as YNNKEL (reference sequence). CDR3 coding DNA: TGTGCCAGCAGCCAAGGCGTGCGGGGCTACAATGAGCAGTTCTTC. This translates into CASSQGVRGYNEQFF.

This clonotype was seen repeatedly, ten times or more. The gene calls are TRBV28 and TRBJ2-1; 7 nucleotides match TRBD2. V shed 6 bases, J shed 4 bases, and the junction held 9 bases outside the gene matches. This CDR3 has 15 amino acids. Germline CDR1 MDHEN, CDR2 SYDVKM. The CDR3 protein is CASSELARDYNEQFF. CDR3 in DNA: TGTGCCAGCAGCGAACTAGCGCGTGATTACAATGAGCAGTTCTTC.

This sequence joins TRBV19 and TRBJ2-7; TRBD2 matches 11 bases. The germline gives CDR1 LNHDA, CDR2 SQIVND (reference sequence). The CDR3 totals 14 residues. Trimming removed 5 bases from V and 6 bases from J; junction bases left unmatched: 6. Here the CDR3 reads CASSPRLAGTEQYF. As DNA, the CDR3 is TGTGCCAGTAGTCCTCGACTAGCGGGAACCGAGCAGTACTTC.

This clonotype was seen a few times. The chain recombines TRBV7-9 with TRBJ2-3; D perhaps matches TRBD2 (5 bases). This CDR3 contains 15 residues. Per germline, CDR1 SEHNR and CDR2 FQNEAQ (reference sequence). Trimming pared 5 bases from V and 4 bases from J, leaving 16 bases between. CDR3 in DNA: TGTGCCAGCAGCCCAACCCGGGGTTACGCAGATACGCAGTATTTT. Its translation is CASSPTRGYADTQYF.

The chain carries TRBV18 and TRBJ1-5; D perhaps matches TRBD1 (5 bases). Per germline, CDR1 KGHSH and CDR2 LQKENI. The CDR3 runs to 13 residues. With 3 bases removed from V and 7 bases from J, the gap between germline ends came to 10 bases. The CDR3 here is CASSPGEVQPQHF. DNA of the CDR3: TGTGCCAGCTCACCGGGGGAGGTGCAGCCCCAGCATTTT.

Many counts were recorded for this clonotype. The rearrangement links TRBV6-1 to TRBJ2-5; 8 positions agree with TRBD1. Germline-derived CDR1 and CDR2 are MNHNS and SASEGT. This CDR3 has 15 residues. V lost 5 bases and J lost 2; bases outside the gene matches: 7. CDR3 protein: CASSSDRGRQETQYF. The CDR3 coding sequence is TGTGCCAGCAGTTCCGACAGGGGAAGGCAAGAGACCCAGTACTTC.

The chain employs TRBV18 and TRBJ1-5; maybe TRBD1 (6 bases). This CDR3 has 15 residues. V lost 3 bases and J lost 0, with 9 bases in between. The germline gives CDR1 KGHSH, CDR2 LQKENI. The CDR3 nucleotides read TGTGCCAGCTCACCCACAGGGAATAGCAATCAGCCCCAGCATTTT. Its translation: CASSPTGNSNQPQHF.